This TCR beta chain emerged from a study of a mutant IDH1 vaccine in newly diagnosed glioma. Time point indicated: baseline, week 1 (first vaccination visit). Treatment given: pre-vaccination baseline after standard-of-care therapy. Astrocytomas found in donors were new, WHO grade 3 or 4, IDH1-mutant and ATRX-lost. In regard to this clone: Its antigen is unknown.

Here immunoSEQ multiplex PCR was the method, and the copy in TCRdb shows in-frame clones only, minus some. The profile shows tens of thousands of clones, 83% of them singletons. Findings and caveats of the study: Pseudoprogression seemingly bore no relation to changes in top peripheral T cell clonotypes.

The germline V gene has CDR1 SQVTM and CDR2 ANQGSEA. The CDR3 runs to 14 residues. The source was PBMCs, collected from a glioma patient treated with radiotherapy, temozolomide or both. J is TRBJ2-3 and V is TRBV29-1; 10 bases agree with TRBD2. The clonotype was recovered from a woman aged 45-65 years with glioma. DNA of the CDR3: TGCAGTCTTAGGACTAGCGGAGGCACAGATACGCAGTATTTT. Its translation is CSLRTSGGTDTQYF.